This T cell receptor (beta chain) derives from a study of cytomegalovirus exposure and HLA in healthy donors. The table lists this clone with a count of one. The antigen is not known. This CDR3 is also generated by other DNA sequences in the sample. General study points: Researchers counted roughly 150 TCR beta chains as cytomegalovirus-associated.

Researchers ran the PCR with 60 Vbeta and 13 Jbeta primers. The protocol was immunoSEQ multiplex PCR, while the TCRdb copy is restricted to in-frame clones and leaves out a portion. The sample has approximately 150,000 clones; approximately 76% are singletons. The sequence came from a man aged 55 to 70 in good health and CMV-seronegative. Input material: PBMCs.

The CDR3: CASSLGLAGGAMNEQFF. The CDR3 DNA is TGTGCCAGCAGCTTGGGGCTAGCGGGAGGCGCGATGAATGAGCAGTTCTTC. This rearrangement joins TRBV5-6 to TRBJ2-1; 11 nucleotides match TRBD2. The germline V gene encodes CDR1 SGHDT and CDR2 YYEEEE. The junction had 9 bases not matched to a gene; V was cut back by 0 bases and J by 7 bases. The CDR3 is 17 residues long.